This TCR beta chain came from a study of blood T cells in healthy people across ages. The use of a sample-barcoded 5' primer and a J-beta primer mix characterized a second PCR of 7 to 11 cycles. MiXCR was run by TCRdb on the 5' RACE reads, yielding one entry per CDR3 protein. The sample lists some 760,000 distinct CDR3 sequences, 20% to 30% occurring once. This clonotype has just a few counts. CDR1 and CDR2 from the germline V gene are MDHEN and SYDVKM. Trimming pared 4 bases from V and 6 bases from J, leaving 14 bases between. This CDR3 is 14 amino acids long. These same records also appear under a second study, on T cells of mothers and their children. That study reports: Unrelated mother-child pairs always had slightly, but never significantly, lower normalized overlap than related pairs.

This receptor was obtained from a boy younger than 18 in good health. J is TRBJ2-3 and V is TRBV28; D unresolved. Sequenced sample: blood. For the CDR3, the DNA is TGTGCCAGCAGTTCCGCCTCTCCAAGGGATACGCAGTATTTT. Amino acid sequence: CASSSASPRDTQYF. The entire variable domain, with the rest obtained from reference TRBV28 and TRBJ2-3, is as follows: DVKVTQSSRYLVKRTGEKVFLECVQDMDHENMFWYRQDPGLGLRLIYFSYDVKMKEKGDIPEGYSVSREKKERFSLILESASTNQTSMYLCASSSASPRDTQYFGPGTRLTVL.